This T cell receptor beta chain emerged from a study of cytomegalovirus exposure and HLA in healthy donors. Whole-study findings and limits: Previous analysis showed most TCR beta V segments were productive about 87% or about 30% of the time. A later analysis found TCR association rates differed by HLA locus, highest for DRB1 and lowest for HLA-C.

The ends were cut back, 4 bases at V and 0 bases at J, with 11 bases in the middle. The CDR3 totals 15 residues. CDR1 is SGHRS, CDR2 YFSETQ, per germline. PCR amplification relied on 60 Vbeta primers (plus 13 Jbeta primers). Libraries were prepared by immunoSEQ multiplex PCR; TCRdb keeps only in-frame clonotypes and omits some of them. The sample holds 95,000 to 150,000 clones. Concerning this clone itself: Its antigen is unknown.

The sequencing sample was made of PBMCs. The chain uses TRBV5-1 and TRBJ1-3; D possibly corresponds to TRBD1 (5 bases). This sequence was found in a man aged 18 to 30 in good health and CMV-seronegative. As DNA, the CDR3 is TGCGCCAGCAGCCGGGACTCGAGCTCTGGAAACACCATATATTTT. Residues: CASSRDSSSGNTIYF.